The entry that follows covers one TCR beta chain sequence. In the original processing: Scientists estimated how many nucleated cells there were by amplifying reference gene primers. Sequencing was performed with immunoSEQ multiplex PCR; in TCRdb, only in-frame clones are kept and a portion is missing. D and trimming come from the DNA, and the V and J calls and clone size come from that table. The sample includes about 150,000 clones, roughly 90% of them seen just once. The entry originates in a study of blood T cell repertoires in COVID-19. About the research overall: Sites in the United States, Italy and Spain provided acute and convalescent COVID-19 samples. Sources were T cells, B-cell-depleted T cells, or PBMCs; the material itself was cDNA or gDNA.

V was trimmed by 3 bases and J by 1 base, leaving 6 bases between them. The CDR3 runs to 12 residues. Germline CDR1 DFQATT, CDR2 SNEGSKA (reference sequence). This clonotype was obtained from a woman aged 55-69 years with active or convalescent COVID-19. The material sequenced was peripheral blood. The rearrangement links TRBV20-1 to TRBJ1-1; D unclear. The CDR3 reads CSASVSNTEAFF. CDR3 nucleotide sequence: TGCAGTGCTAGTGTCTCGAACACTGAAGCTTTCTTT.